The 26 T cell receptor beta chains below all came from one sample that was sequenced in a study of response to subunit inactivated influenza vaccine. TCRdb fed the RT-PCR reads into MiXCR, producing one record per CDR3 protein. The sample comprises 600,000 to 700,000 distinct CDR3 sequences, approximately 15% of which are singletons, and about 7.6% rests with the top ten. Specimen: PBMCs from blood, collected 14 to 15 days before vaccination. Source of these receptors: a man aged 50-60 years who received an inactivated influenza vaccine.

The rearrangement joins TRBV5-8 to TRBJ1-4; weak D call: TRBD1 (5 bases). V was pared by 1 base and J by 12 bases, with 22 bases between. The CDR3 consists of 16 residues. Germline loops: CDR1 SGHTS, CDR2 YDEGEE. The CDR3 loop is CASSLTVYHGAGELFF. The CDR3 bases are TGTGCCAGCAGCTTGACCGTGTACCACGGGGCTGGGGAACTGTTTTTT.

This chain connects TRBV11-2 to TRBJ2-3; 7 bases align to TRBD2. The CDR3 has 16 residues. V lost 5 bases, J lost 1 base, and 9 bases stayed unmatched. Germline CDR1 and CDR2: SGHAT and FQNNGV. The CDR3 DNA is TGTGCCAGCAGCCCGGGGACTAACCGAGGCACAGATACGCAGTATTTT. Its translation is CASSPGTNRGTDTQYF.

The chain is built from TRBV29-1 and TRBJ2-7; no definite D call. CDR3 size: 12 residues. Trimming took 2 bases from V and 3 from J, leaving 8 bases between them. Looked up from germline, CDR1 is SQVTM and CDR2 is ANQGSEA. The CDR3 coding sequence is TGCAGCGTTGAAACCCAGCGCTACGAGCAGTACTTC. Translation gives CSVETQRYEQYF.

This clonotype was counted many times. This rearrangement joins TRBV27 to TRBJ2-7; no clear D gene. The CDR3 runs 13 residues. CDR1 MNHEY and CDR2 SMNVEV come from the germline V gene (reference sequence). Trimming left V 2 bases short and J 1 base short, with 6 bases between. For the CDR3, the DNA is TGTGCCAGCAGTTTAGGCATATCCTACGAGCAGTACTTC. It is translated as CASSLGISYEQYF.

The J gene is TRBJ2-7, the V gene TRBV5-5; D unclear. Per the germline V gene, CDR1 is SGHKS and CDR2 is YYEKEE (reference sequence). The CDR3 sequence is 15 residues long. V was pared by 4 bases and J by 2 bases, with 16 bases between. CDR3 residues: CASSLLGGNPYEQYF. The CDR3 region has the DNA TGTGCCAGCAGCCTCCTAGGTGGGAACCCCTACGAGCAGTACTTC.

Ten or more counts support this clonotype. The rearrangement joins TRBV2 to TRBJ1-1; D is ambiguous. Looked up from germline, CDR1 is SNHLY and CDR2 is FYNNEI. The V gene lost 6 bases and the J gene lost 1 base, with 6 bases spanning the gap. The length of the CDR3 is 12 residues. As DNA, the CDR3 is TGTGCCAGCAGAACAGCGAACACTGAAGCTTTCTTT. This gives the protein CASRTANTEAFF.

The V and J genes are TRBV15 and TRBJ2-1, with 8 bases lining up with TRBD1. V shed 9 bases and J 6 bases; nucleotides not matched to a gene: 10. This CDR3 is 14 amino acids long. The germline V gene encodes CDR1 LNHNV and CDR2 YYDKDF (reference sequence). CDR3 sequence: CATSSDRVSNEQFF. CDR3 nucleotides: TGTGCCACTTCCTCGGACAGGGTTTCCAATGAGCAGTTCTTC.

The chain has TRBV7-2 and TRBJ2-7; unclear D gene. This CDR3 region has 14 residues. V was cut by 6 bases and J by 1 base, with 13 bases left in between. CDR1 is SGHTA, CDR2 FQGNSA, per germline. DNA of the CDR3: TGTGCCAGCAGGGCCCACACCGGATCCTACGAGCAGTACTTC. It yields the protein CASRAHTGSYEQYF. Full variable domain (rest looked up from reference TRBV7-2 and TRBJ2-7): GAGVSQSPSNKVTEKGKDVELRCDPISGHTALYWYRQSLGQGLEFLIYFQGNSAPDKSGLPSDRFSAERTGGSVSTLTIQRTQQEDSAVYLCASRAHTGSYEQYFGPGTRLTVT.

V usage is TRBV18 and J usage is TRBJ1-4; 7 bases align to TRBD1. Germline V gene lookup returns CDR1 KGHSH and CDR2 LQKENI. The CDR3 length is 16 residues. V gave up 3 bases and J gave up 2 bases; unmatched junction bases: 6. The CDR3 is CASSPTTGTTNEKLFF. The DNA for the CDR3 is TGTGCCAGCTCACCCACGACAGGGACCACTAATGAAAAACTGTTTTTT.

This chain joins TRBV20-1 and TRBJ1-5; tentatively, D is TRBD1 (6 bases). This CDR3 has 11 amino acids. Germline lookup yields CDR1 DFQATT and CDR2 SNEGSKA (reference sequence). CDR3 coding DNA: TGCGGAGGGGGGGGCGATCAGCCCCAGCATTTT. Protein: CGGGGDQPQHF.

The gene calls are TRBV27 and TRBJ2-1; 7 nucleotides agree with TRBD2. CDR1 is MNHEY and CDR2 is SMNVEV in the germline V gene (reference sequence). CDR3 length equals 14 residues. V lost 0 bases, J lost 7 bases, and 3 bases stayed unmatched. The CDR3 DNA follows: TGTGCCAGCAGTTTATCGTACGGGGGGAATGAGCAGTTCTTC. It encodes CASSLSYGGNEQFF.

The genes are TRBV5-1 and TRBJ2-7; possibly TRBD2 for D (6 bases). CDR1 SGHRS and CDR2 YFSETQ come from the germline V gene. V was shortened by 4 bases and J by 1 base, with 18 bases between the two germline ends. The CDR3 covers 16 residues. The CDR3: CASSGTRDGGSYEQYF. DNA for the CDR3: TGCGCCAGCAGCGGAACCAGGGATGGGGGGTCCTACGAGCAGTACTTC. Supplemented by reference TRBV5-1 and TRBJ2-7, the full variable domain reads KAGVTQTPRYLIKTRGQQVTLSCSPISGHRSVSWYQQTPGQGLQFLFEYFSETQRNKGNFPGRFSGRQFSNSRSEMNVSTLELGDSALYLCASSGTRDGGSYEQYFGPGTRLTVT.

Ten or more counts support this clonotype. The chain links TRBV12-3 or TRBV12-4 to TRBJ1-1; D not resolved. Trimming removed 5 bases from V and 2 bases from J, with 9 bases in between. The CDR3 is 13 residues long. CDR3 sequence reads: CASSTAVNTEAFF. The CDR3 nucleotides are TGTGCCAGCAGTACGGCGGTCAACACTGAAGCTTTCTTT.

This clonotype came up a few times. CDR3 in amino acids: CASSRRGHHYGYTF. In DNA, the CDR3 is TGTGCCAGCAGCCGAAGGGGGCATCACTATGGCTACACCTTC. The rearrangement joins TRBV14 to TRBJ1-2, with 7 nucleotides matching TRBD1. Germline CDR1 is SGHDN and CDR2 is FVKESK. CDR3 size: 14 residues. J was trimmed by 3 bases and V by 4 bases; bases with no gene match: 5.

This clonotype was detected a few times. The chain employs TRBV29-1 and TRBJ2-7, with D possibly TRBD2 on 6 matching bases. V lost 7 bases, J lost 6 bases, and 13 bases lay in between. The CDR3 is made up of 11 amino acids. CDR1 is SQVTM, CDR2 ANQGSEA, per germline. The CDR3 DNA reads TGCAGCGGCGGACGGGGGACCGAGCAGTACTTC. This codes for CSGGRGTEQYF.

This clonotype was found a few times. The chain couples TRBV4-3 to TRBJ2-5; no definite D call. The CDR3 sequence is 14 residues long. The ends were cut back, 4 bases at V and 5 bases at J, with 14 bases in the middle. CDR1 and CDR2 (germline): LGHNA, YSLEER. Here the CDR3 reads CASSPSITGETQYF. The CDR3 nucleotides are TGCGCCAGCAGCCCGAGCATCACCGGGGAGACCCAGTACTTC.

J is TRBJ2-1 and V is TRBV7-9, with 9 nucleotides matching TRBD1. Germline CDR1 SEHNR, CDR2 FQNEAQ (reference sequence). CDR3 size: 14 residues. V dropped 3 bases and J dropped 8; count of bases not matched to a gene: 5. The DNA of the CDR3 is TGTGCCAGCAGCTTGACAGGGGGGTACTATGAGCAGTTCTTC. This sequence encodes CASSLTGGYYEQFF.

This clonotype was seen ten or more times. The rearrangement joins TRBV25-1 to TRBJ2-1; 11 bases agree with TRBD2. CDR1 and CDR2 (germline): MGHDK, SYGVNS. The CDR3 loop spans 16 amino acids. V lost 4 bases and J lost 2; bases outside the gene matches: 4. The CDR3 sequence is CASSAPGLAAYNEQFF. The CDR3 DNA follows: TGTGCCAGCAGTGCCCCGGGACTAGCGGCCTACAATGAGCAGTTCTTC.

DNA of the CDR3: TGCAGCGTTTCGGGATTATACTATACTATATCGACTAGCGGGAAAGTAAATGAGCAGTTCTTC. This sequence encodes CSVSGLYYTISTSGKVNEQFF. J is TRBJ2-1 and V is TRBV29-1; TRBD2 matches 11 bases. The CDR3 contains 21 residues. Germline CDR1 is SQVTM and CDR2 is ANQGSEA. The V gene end was trimmed by 5 bases and the J gene end by 7 bases; junction bases not matched to a gene: 28.

This chain uses TRBV12-3 or TRBV12-4 with TRBJ2-7; 14 bases match TRBD2. V shed 5 bases, J shed 1 base, and the junction held 10 bases outside the gene matches. CDR3 length equals 18 residues. This chain's CDR3 is CASSPGTSGREISYEQYF. The CDR3 nucleotides read TGTGCCAGCAGTCCCGGGACTAGCGGGAGAGAAATTTCCTACGAGCAGTACTTC.

The rearrangement uses TRBV20-1 and TRBJ2-1; 13 nucleotides agree with TRBD2. From germline, CDR1 is DFQATT and CDR2 SNEGSKA (reference sequence). The CDR3 loop spans 18 amino acids. The ends lost 3 bases at V and 1 base at J; junction bases unmatched: 9. CDR3 coding DNA: TGCAGTGCTAGCGGACTAGCGGGAGTAGGTTGGTCCTACAATGAGCAGTTCTTC. It translates to CSASGLAGVGWSYNEQFF.

The rearrangement links TRBV5-1 to TRBJ2-1, with D tentatively TRBD2 (6 bases). The germline V gene has CDR1 SGHRS and CDR2 YFSETQ. The CDR3 runs to 15 residues. V lost 3 bases to trimming and J lost 4 bases, with 14 bases between them. The CDR3 coding sequence is TGCGCCAGCAGCTCTCCGGGACTGGGGTACAATGAGCAGTTCTTC. Amino acids: CASSSPGLGYNEQFF.

This clonotype occurred many times. The chain has TRBV5-6 and TRBJ1-1; D not resolved. V lost 2 bases and J lost 8, with 7 bases in between. The CDR3 has 11 amino acids. CDR1 is SGHDT and CDR2 is YYEEEE in the germline V gene. The CDR3 loop is CASSFLGEAFF. The CDR3 DNA sequence: TGTGCCAGCAGCTTCTTGGGGGAAGCTTTCTTT.

This rearrangement joins TRBV30 to TRBJ2-2, with D possibly TRBD1 on 5 matching bases. The CDR3 covers 14 residues. CDR1 and CDR2 from the germline V gene are GTSNPN and SVGIG (reference sequence). The ends were cut back, 2 bases at V and 0 bases at J, with 7 bases in the middle. DNA for the CDR3: TGTGCCTGGAGTCTAGGGGCGAACACCGGGGAGCTGTTTTTT. Its protein product is CAWSLGANTGELFF.

In this sample, this clonotype turned up a few times. The genes are TRBV6-2 or TRBV6-3 and TRBJ2-5, with 9 bases fitting TRBD2. The germline V gene has CDR1 MNHEY and CDR2 SVGEGT. This CDR3 region has 15 residues. With V trimmed by 0 bases and J by 7 bases, 6 bases remained unmatched. CDR3 region: CASSYSKASGVTQYF. In DNA, the CDR3 is TGTGCCAGCAGTTACTCGAAGGCTAGCGGGGTGACCCAGTACTTC.

J is TRBJ1-2 and V is TRBV11-2; TRBD1 matches 7 bases. CDR1 is SGHAT, CDR2 FQNNGV, per germline. Trimming cost V 10 bases and J 4 bases; bases outside gene matches: 6. This CDR3 spans 12 amino acids. CDR3 residues: CANPGQIYGYTF. The CDR3 DNA reads TGTGCCAACCCGGGACAGATCTATGGCTACACCTTC.